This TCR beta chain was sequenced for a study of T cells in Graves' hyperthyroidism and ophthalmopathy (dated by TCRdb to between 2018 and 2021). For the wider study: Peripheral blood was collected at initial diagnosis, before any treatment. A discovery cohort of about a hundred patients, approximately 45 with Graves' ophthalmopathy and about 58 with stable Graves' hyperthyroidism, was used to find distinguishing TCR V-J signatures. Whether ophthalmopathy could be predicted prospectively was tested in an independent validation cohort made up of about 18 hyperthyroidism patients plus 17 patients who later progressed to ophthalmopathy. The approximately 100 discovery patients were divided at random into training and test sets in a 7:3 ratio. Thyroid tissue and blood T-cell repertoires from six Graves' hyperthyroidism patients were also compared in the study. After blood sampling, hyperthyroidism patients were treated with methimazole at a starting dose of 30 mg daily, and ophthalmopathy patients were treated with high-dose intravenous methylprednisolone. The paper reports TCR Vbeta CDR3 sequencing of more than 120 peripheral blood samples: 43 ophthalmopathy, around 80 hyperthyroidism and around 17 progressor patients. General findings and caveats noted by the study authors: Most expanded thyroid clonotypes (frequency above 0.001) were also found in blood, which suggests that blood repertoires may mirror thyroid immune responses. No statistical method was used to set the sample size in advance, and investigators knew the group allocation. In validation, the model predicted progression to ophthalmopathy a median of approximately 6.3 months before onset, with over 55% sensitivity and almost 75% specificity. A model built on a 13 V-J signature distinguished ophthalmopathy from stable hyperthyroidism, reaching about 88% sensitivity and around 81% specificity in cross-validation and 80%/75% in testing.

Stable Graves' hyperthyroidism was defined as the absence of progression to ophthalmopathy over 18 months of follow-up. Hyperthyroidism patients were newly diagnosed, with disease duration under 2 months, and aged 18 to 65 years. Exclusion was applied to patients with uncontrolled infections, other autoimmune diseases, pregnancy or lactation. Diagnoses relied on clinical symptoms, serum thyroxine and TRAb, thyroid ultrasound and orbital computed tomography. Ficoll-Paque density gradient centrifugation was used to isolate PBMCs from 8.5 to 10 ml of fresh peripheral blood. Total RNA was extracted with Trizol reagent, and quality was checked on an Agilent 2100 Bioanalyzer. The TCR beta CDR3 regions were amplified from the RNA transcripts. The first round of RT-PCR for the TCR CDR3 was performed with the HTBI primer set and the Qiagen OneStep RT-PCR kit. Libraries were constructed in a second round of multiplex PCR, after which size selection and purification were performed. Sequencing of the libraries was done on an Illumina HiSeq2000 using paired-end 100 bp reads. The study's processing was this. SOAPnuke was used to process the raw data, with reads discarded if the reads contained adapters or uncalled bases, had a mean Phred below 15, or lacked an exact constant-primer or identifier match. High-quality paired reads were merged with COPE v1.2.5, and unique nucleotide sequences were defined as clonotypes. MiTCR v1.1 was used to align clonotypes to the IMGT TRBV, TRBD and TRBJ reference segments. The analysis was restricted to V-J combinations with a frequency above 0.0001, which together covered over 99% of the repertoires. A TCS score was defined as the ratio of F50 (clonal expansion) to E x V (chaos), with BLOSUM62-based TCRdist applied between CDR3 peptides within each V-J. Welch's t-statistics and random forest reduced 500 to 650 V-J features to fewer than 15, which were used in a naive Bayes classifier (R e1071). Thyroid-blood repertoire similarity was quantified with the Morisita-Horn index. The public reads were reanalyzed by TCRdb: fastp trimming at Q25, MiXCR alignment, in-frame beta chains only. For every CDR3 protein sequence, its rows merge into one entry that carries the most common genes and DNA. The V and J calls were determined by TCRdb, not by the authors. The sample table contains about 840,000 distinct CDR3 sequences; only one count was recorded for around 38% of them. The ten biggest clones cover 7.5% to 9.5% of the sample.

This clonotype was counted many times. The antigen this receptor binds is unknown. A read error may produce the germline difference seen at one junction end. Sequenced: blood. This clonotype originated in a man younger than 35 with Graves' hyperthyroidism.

The nucleotides are TGCGCCAGCAGCTTGGCGAGAAGCTACGAGCAGTACTTC. Its amino acids are CASSLARSYEQYF. The V and J segments used are TRBV7-2 and TRBJ2-7; no D gene can be assigned with confidence. The germline V gene provides CDR1 SGHTA and CDR2 FQGNSA. Reading from cysteine to phenylalanine, the CDR3 counts 13 amino acids. The retained sequence is limited to the CDR3, 39 bases, with the frame set at the first base. With all but the CDR3 taken from the reference TRBV7-2 and TRBJ2-7 genes, the full variable domain is: GAGVSQSPSNKVTEKGKDVELRCDPISGHTALYWYRQSLGQGLEFLIYFQGNSAPDKSGLPSDRFSAERTGGSVSTLTIQRTQQEDSAVYLCASSLARSYEQYFGPGTRLTVT.